This record looks at one T cell receptor (beta chain) sequence and its context. What it binds is unknown. The CDR3 is 13 amino acids. Germline V lookup: CDR1 SNHLY, CDR2 FYNNEI. Trimming cost V 6 bases and J 5 bases, with 10 bases left between them. The Oncomine TCR Beta short-read assay sequenced DNA from cultured CD4+ T cells. Investigators isolated genomic DNA from cultured CD4+ T cells. TCRdb independently ran MiXCR on the PCR reads; one entry per CDR3 protein. The repertoire has 13,000 to 15,000 distinct CDR3 sequences, about 70% of them found once; the top ten carry around 15%. The data stem from a study of vaccination and CD4 T cells after COVID-19. Overall study context: Two doses of either BNT162b2 or mRNA-1273 vaccine were given to participants. The cells were exposed to overlapping spike peptides originating from SARS-CoV-2, HCoV-NL63, HCoV-OC43 and HCoV-229E for stimulation.

The sample's treatment: 10-day PBMC culture with coronavirus spike peptide pools or control peptides (ViraFEST assay). Sequenced: CD4+ T cells from blood, cultured in vitro. This clonotype originated in a human donor who had recovered from COVID-19. The chain is built from TRBV2 and TRBJ2-2, with D tentatively TRBD2 (5 bases). As DNA, the CDR3 is TGTGCCAGCAGCCGCCGGGAAACCGGGGAGCTGTTTTTT. As protein: CASSRRETGELFF.